This T cell receptor beta chain was observed in a study of blood T cell repertoires in COVID-19. Study context: Donors in the United States, Italy and Spain gave samples during acute or convalescent COVID-19. Nucleic acid was either cDNA or gDNA, and it came from T cells, B-cell-depleted T cells, or PBMCs.

Under the authors' procedure: Reference gene primer amplification gave nucleated cell count estimates. Sequenced by immunoSEQ multiplex PCR; TCRdb stores in-frame clones only, minus some. The DNA gave D and trimming, while V, J and clone size come from that table. The sample lists a few hundred thousand clones; around 89% were seen once. Symptom resolution, clearance, or two negative PCRs marked donors in Cohort 3 as recovered. This receptor was taken from a woman between 18 and 29 years old who had recovered from COVID-19. The sequenced sample was PBMCs or T cells enriched from blood (not recorded which).

The DNA of the CDR3 is TGTGCCAGCAGTTACAGACCGACAGGGAACACTGAAGCTTTCTTT. This sequence encodes CASSYRPTGNTEAFF. The chain couples TRBV6-2 or TRBV6-3 to TRBJ1-1; D perhaps matches TRBD1 (6 bases). V lost 2 bases, J lost 1 base, and 11 bases lay in between. The CDR3 consists of 15 residues. The germline CDR1 and CDR2 sequences are MNHEY and SVGEGT.